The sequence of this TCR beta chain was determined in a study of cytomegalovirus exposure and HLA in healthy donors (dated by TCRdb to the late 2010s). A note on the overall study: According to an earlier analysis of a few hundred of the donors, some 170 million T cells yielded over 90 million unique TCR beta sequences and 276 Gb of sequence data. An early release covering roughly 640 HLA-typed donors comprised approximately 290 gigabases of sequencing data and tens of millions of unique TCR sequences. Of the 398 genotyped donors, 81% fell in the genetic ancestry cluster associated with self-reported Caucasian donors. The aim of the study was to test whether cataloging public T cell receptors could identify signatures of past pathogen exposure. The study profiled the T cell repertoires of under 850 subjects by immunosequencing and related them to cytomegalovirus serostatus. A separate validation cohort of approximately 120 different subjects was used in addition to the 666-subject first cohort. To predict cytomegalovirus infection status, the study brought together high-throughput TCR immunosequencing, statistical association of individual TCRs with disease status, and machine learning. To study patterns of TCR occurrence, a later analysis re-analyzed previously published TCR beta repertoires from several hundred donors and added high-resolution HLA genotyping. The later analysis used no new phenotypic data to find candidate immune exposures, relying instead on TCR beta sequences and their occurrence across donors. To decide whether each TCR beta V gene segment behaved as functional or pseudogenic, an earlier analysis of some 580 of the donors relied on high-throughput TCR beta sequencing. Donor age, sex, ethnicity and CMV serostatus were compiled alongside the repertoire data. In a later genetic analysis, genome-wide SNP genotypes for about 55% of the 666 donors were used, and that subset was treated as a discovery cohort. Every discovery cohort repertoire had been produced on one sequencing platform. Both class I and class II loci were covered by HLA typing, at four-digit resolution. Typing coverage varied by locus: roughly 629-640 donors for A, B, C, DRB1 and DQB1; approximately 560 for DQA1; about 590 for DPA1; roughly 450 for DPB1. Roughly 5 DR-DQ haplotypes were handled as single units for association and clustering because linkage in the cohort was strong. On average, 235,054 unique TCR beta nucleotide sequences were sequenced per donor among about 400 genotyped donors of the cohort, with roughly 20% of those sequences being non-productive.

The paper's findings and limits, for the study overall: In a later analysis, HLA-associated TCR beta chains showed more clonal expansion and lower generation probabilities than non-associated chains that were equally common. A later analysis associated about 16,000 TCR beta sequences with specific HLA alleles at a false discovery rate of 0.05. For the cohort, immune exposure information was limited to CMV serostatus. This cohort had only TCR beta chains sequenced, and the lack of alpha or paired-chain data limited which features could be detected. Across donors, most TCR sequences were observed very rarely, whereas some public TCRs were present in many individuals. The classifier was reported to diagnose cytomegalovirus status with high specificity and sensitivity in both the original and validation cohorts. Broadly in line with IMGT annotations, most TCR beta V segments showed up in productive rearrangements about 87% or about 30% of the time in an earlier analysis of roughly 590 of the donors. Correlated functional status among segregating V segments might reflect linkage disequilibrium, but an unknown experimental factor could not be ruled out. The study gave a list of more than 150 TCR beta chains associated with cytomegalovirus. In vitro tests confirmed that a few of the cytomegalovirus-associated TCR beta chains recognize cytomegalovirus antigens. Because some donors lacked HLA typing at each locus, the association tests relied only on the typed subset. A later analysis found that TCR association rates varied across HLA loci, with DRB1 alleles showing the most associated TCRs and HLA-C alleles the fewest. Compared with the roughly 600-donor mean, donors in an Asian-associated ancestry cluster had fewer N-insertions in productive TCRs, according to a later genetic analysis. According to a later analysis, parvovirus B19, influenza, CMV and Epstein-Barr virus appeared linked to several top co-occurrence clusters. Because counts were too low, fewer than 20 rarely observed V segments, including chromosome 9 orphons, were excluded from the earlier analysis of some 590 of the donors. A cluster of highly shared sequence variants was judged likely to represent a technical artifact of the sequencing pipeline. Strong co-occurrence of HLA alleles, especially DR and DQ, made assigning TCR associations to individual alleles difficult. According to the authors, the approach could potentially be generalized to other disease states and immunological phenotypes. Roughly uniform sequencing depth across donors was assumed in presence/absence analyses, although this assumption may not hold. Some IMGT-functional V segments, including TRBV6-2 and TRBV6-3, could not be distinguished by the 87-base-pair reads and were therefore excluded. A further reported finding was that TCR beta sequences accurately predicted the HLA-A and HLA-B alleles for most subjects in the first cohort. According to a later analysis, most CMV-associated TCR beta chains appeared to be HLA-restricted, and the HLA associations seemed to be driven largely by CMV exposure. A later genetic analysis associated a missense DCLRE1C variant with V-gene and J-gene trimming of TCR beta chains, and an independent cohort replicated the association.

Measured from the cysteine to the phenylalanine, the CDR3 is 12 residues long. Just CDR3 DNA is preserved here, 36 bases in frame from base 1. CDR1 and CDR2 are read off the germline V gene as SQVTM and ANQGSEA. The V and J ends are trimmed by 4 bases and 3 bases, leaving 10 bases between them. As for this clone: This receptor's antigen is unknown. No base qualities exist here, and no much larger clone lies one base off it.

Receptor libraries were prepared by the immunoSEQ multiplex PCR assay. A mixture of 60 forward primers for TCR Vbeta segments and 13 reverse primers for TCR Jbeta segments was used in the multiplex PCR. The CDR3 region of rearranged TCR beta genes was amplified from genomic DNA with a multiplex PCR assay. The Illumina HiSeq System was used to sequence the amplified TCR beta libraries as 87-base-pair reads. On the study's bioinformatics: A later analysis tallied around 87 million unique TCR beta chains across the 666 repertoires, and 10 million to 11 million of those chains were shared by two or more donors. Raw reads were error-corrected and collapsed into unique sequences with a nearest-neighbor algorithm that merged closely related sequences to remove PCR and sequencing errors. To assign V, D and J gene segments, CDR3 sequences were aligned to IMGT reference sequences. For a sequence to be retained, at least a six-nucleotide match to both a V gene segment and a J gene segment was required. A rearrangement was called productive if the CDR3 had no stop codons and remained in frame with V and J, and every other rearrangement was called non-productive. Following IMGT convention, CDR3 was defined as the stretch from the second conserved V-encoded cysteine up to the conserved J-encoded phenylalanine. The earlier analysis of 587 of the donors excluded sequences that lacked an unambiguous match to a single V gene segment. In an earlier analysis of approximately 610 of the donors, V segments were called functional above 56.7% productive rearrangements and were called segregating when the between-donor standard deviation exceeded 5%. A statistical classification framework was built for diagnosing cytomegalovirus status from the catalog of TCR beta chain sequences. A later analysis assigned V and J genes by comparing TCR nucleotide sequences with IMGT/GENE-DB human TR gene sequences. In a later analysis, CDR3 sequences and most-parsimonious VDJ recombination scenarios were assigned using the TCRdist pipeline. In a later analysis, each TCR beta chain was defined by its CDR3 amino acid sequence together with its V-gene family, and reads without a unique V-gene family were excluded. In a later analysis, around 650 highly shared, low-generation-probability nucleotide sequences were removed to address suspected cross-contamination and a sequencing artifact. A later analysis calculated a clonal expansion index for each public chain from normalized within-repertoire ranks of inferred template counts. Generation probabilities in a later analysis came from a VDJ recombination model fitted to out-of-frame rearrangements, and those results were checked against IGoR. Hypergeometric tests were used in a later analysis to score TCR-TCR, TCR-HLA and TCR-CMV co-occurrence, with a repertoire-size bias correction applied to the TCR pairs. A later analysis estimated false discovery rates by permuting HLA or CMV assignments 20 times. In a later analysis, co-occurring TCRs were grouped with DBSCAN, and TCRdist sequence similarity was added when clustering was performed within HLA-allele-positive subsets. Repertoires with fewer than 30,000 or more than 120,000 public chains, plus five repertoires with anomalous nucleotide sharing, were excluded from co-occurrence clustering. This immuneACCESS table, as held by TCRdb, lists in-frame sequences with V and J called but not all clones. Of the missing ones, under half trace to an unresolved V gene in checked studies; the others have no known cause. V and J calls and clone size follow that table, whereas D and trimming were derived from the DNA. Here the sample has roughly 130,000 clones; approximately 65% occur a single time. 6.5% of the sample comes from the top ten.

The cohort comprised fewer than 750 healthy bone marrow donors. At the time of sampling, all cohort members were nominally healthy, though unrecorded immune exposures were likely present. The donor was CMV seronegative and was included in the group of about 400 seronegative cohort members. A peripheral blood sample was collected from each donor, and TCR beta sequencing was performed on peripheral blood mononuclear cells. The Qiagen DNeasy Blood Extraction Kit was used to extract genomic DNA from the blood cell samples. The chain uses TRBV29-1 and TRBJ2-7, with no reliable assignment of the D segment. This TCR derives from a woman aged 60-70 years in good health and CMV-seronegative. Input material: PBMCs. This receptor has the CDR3 CSVGRQHYEQYF. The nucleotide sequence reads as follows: TGCAGCGTTGGCAGGCAACACTACGAGCAGTACTTC.